This TCR beta chain was profiled in a study of shared clonotypes between healthy human individuals. Overall study: The study used three CD4 naive, three CD4 memory, two CD8 naive and one CD8 memory plate per donor. The study's findings and limits: When naive CD4 clonotypes were compared across several donors, about 4.8% were shared.

In the original analysis: Filtering differed since immunoSEQ provided only junctions, with no quality scores. Sequencing was performed with immunoSEQ multiplex PCR; in TCRdb, only in-frame clones are kept and a portion is missing. V and J calls and clone size come straight from that table; D and trimming were deduced from the DNA. The data hold fewer than 2.5 million clones, with under 95% observed a single time. Turning to this clone: Its antigen is currently unknown.

CDR1 MDHEN and CDR2 SYDVKM come from the germline V gene. With 3 bases removed from V and 2 bases from J, the gap between germline ends came to 9 bases. The CDR3 is 14 amino acids. This TCR came from a young man in good health. Some clones in this sample may be carry-over from other donors' samples. The V and J genes are TRBV28 and TRBJ2-3; D uncertain. What was sequenced was naive CD4+ T cells from PBMCs. Documented subset: CD45RA+ positively selected. For the CDR3, the DNA is TGTGCCAGCAGTTTCGGCGGAATCACAGATACGCAGTATTTT. This sequence encodes CASSFGGITDTQYF. Full variable domain (remainder filled in from reference TRBV28 and TRBJ2-3): DVKVTQSSRYLVKRTGEKVFLECVQDMDHENMFWYRQDPGLGLRLIYFSYDVKMKEKGDIPEGYSVSREKKERFSLILESASTNQTSMYLCASSFGGITDTQYFGPGTRLTVL.